The T cell receptor (beta chain) under discussion was sequenced for a study of long-term antiretroviral therapy in people with HIV. CDR1 and CDR2 (germline): KGHSH, LQKENI. The CDR3 extends over 15 amino acids. After removal of 0 bases from V and 3 bases from J, the junction contained 0 bases not matched to a gene. Survey level was the resolution at which the v3.0 immunoSEQ assay ran. Generated by immunoSEQ multiplex PCR, the TCRdb table keeps only in-frame clones and is missing some. The table records roughly 7,800 clones, roughly four fifths of them present only once. Whole-study results and caveats: Spans of CDR3 length were tighter for HIV repertoires than for controls.

This clone has a handful of counts. Its antigen is unidentified. Specimen: unsorted PBMCs, collected 0.1 years after starting antiretroviral therapy. This sequence originates from a man aged 35 to 55 with HIV. The gene calls are TRBV18 and TRBJ1-2, with 11 nucleotides matching TRBD1. The CDR3 loop reads CASSPPGQGDYGYTF. CDR3 in DNA: TGTGCCAGCTCACCACCGGGACAGGGGGACTATGGCTACACCTTC.